This TCR beta chain originates from a study of neoadjuvant anti-PD-1 for oral cavity cancer. Worth noting for this clone: Antigen specificity is unknown. The same CDR3 also results from other DNA sequences found in this sample.

Method: immunoSEQ multiplex PCR; TCRdb's copy keeps in-frame clones and lacks some. The sample includes around 9,100 clones, around three fifths seen only once; the top ten take 3.5% to 5%. Time point reported: after neoadjuvant nivolumab, at surgical resection. Whole-study findings and limits: TCR analyses covered only three patients per response group.

V was clipped by 0 bases and J by 2 bases, with 7 bases between them. CDR3 length: 14 residues. Germline CDR1 SGDLS, CDR2 YYNGEE. The sequenced sample was PBMCs, obtained after nivolumab (anti-PD-1) treatment. This chain joins TRBV9 and TRBJ2-3; D not resolved. The TCR originated in a person aged 40-85 years with oral cavity squamous cell carcinoma. CDR3 amino acids: CASSVGFPTDTQYF. DNA for the CDR3: TGTGCCAGCAGCGTAGGATTTCCCACAGATACGCAGTATTTT.